Following are 6 T cell receptor beta chains from one sample sequenced in a study of blood T cell repertoires in COVID-19. Assay used: immunoSEQ multiplex PCR; TCRdb lists only in-frame clones, some missing. The data contain around 160,000 clones, 75% to 85% of them seen just once; the ten biggest clones take up approximately 5.4%. Source material: PBMCs or T cells enriched from blood (not recorded which). The receptor set was obtained from a man in his forties or fifties who had recovered from COVID-19.

The chain joins TRBV3-1 (or the pseudogene TRBV3-2) to TRBJ1-1, with 8 bases aligning to TRBD1. The CDR3 spans 13 residues. V gave up 4 bases and J gave up 3 bases; unmatched junction bases: 1. Germline values: CDR1 LGHDT, CDR2 YNNKEL (reference sequence). The CDR3 region has the DNA TGTGCCAGCAGCCGGACAGGGTACACTGAAGCTTTCTTT. Protein product: CASSRTGYTEAFF.

The chain recombines TRBV19 with TRBJ2-2; maybe TRBD2 (6 bases). Germline CDR1 is LNHDA and CDR2 is SQIVND (reference sequence). CDR3 size: 16 residues. V was shortened by 3 bases and J by 0 bases, with 11 bases between the two germline ends. The CDR3 loop is CASSIGRTTNTGELFF. The DNA of the CDR3 is TGTGCCAGTAGTATTGGGAGGACAACGAACACCGGGGAGCTGTTTTTT.

This chain joins TRBV7-8 and TRBJ2-3, with 14 bases fitting TRBD2. With 8 bases clipped from V and 1 base from J, the junction kept 5 bases outside the gene matches. CDR3 size: 16 residues. Germline CDR1 reads SGHVS; CDR2 reads FQNEAQ. The CDR3 region is CASRTSGGPGTDTQYF. DNA of the CDR3: TGTGCCAGCCGGACTAGCGGGGGGCCGGGCACAGATACGCAGTATTTT. The whole variable domain, filled in from reference TRBV7-8 and TRBJ2-3, reads GAGVSQSPRYKVAKRGQDVALRCDPISGHVSLFWYQQALGQGPEFLTYFQNEAQLDKSGLPSDRFFAERPEGSVSTLKIQRTQQEDSAVYLCASRTSGGPGTDTQYFGPGTRLTVL.

The sample holds a few counts of this clone. The chain joins TRBV3-1 (or the pseudogene TRBV3-2) to TRBJ2-7; weak D call: TRBD2 (5 bases). Germline V lookup: CDR1 LGHDT, CDR2 YNNKEL (reference sequence). This CDR3 contains 18 residues. Trimming pared 0 bases from V and 0 bases from J, leaving 18 bases between. CDR3 residues: CASSQEGFLTGSSYEQYF. The CDR3 coding sequence is TGTGCCAGCAGCCAAGAAGGTTTCTTGACTGGGAGCTCCTACGAGCAGTACTTC.

This rearrangement joins TRBV21-1 to TRBJ2-7; the table's D call TRBD1 went unverified against the DNA. TRBV21-1 is described as a pseudogene. The CDR3 length is 18 residues. The CDR3 DNA is TGTGCCAGCAGCAAAGGTGGGGCCCTACGCCCGCAATTTTACGAGCAGTACGTC. Translation: CASSKGGALRPQFYEQYV.

The chain's CDR3 is CASSHNGGNQPQHF. In nucleotides, the CDR3 is TGCGCCAGCAGCCACAACGGGGGAAATCAGCCCCAGCATTTT. V and J are TRBV4-1 and TRBJ1-5; a possible D gene is TRBD1 (5 bases). This CDR3 is 14 amino acids long. The V gene lost 3 bases and the J gene lost 4 bases, with 10 bases spanning the gap. CDR1 is MGHRA and CDR2 is YSYEKL in the germline V gene.